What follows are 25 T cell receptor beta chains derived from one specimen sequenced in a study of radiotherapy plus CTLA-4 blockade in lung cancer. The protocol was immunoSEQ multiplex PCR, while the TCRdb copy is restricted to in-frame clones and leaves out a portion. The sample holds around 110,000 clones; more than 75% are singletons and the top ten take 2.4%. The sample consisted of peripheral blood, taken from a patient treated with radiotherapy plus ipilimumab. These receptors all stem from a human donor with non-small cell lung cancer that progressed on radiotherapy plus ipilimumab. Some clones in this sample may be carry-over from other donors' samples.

CDR3 sequence (DNA): TGTGCCAGCAGACAGGTTAGCAATCAGCCCCAGCATTTT. It is translated as CASRQVSNQPQHF. The chain employs TRBV2 and TRBJ1-5, with D possibly TRBD1 on 5 matching bases. Trimming shortened V by 6 bases and J by 0 bases, and 6 bases separated the two germline ends. The length of the CDR3 is 13 residues. Germline CDR1 SNHLY, CDR2 FYNNEI.

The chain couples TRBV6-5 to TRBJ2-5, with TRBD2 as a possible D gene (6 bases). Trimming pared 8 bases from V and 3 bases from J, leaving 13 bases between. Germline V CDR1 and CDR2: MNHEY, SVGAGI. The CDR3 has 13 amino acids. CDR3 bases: TGTGCCAGCTCCAACTGGGGGGAAGAGACCCAGTACTTC. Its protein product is CASSNWGEETQYF.

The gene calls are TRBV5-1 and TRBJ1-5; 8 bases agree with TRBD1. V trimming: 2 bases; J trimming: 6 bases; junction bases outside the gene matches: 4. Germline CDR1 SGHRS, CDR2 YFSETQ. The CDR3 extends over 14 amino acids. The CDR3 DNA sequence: TGCGCCAGCAGCTTAGGACAGGGCAGTCAGCCCCAGCATTTT. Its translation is CASSLGQGSQPQHF.

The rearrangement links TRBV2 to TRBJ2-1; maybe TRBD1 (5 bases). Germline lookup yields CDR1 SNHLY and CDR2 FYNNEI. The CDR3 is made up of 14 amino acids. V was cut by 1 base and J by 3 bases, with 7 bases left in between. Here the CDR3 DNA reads TGTGCCAGCAGTGAAGGGACATACTACAATGAGCAGTTCTTC. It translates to CASSEGTYYNEQFF. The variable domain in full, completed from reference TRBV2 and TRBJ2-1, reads EPEVTQTPSHQVTQMGQEVILRCVPISNHLYFYWYRQILGQKVEFLVSFYNNEISEKSEIFDDQFSVERPDGSNFTLKIRSTKLEDSAMYFCASSEGTYYNEQFFGPGTRLTVL.

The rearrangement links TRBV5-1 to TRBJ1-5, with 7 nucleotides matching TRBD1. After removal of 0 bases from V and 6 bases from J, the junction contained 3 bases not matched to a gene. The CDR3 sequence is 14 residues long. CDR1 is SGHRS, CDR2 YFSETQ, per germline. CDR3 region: CASSLDRGGQPQHF. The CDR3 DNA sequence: TGCGCCAGCAGCTTGGACAGGGGTGGTCAGCCCCAGCATTTT. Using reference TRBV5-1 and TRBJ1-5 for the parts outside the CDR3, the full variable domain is KAGVTQTPRYLIKTRGQQVTLSCSPISGHRSVSWYQQTPGQGLQFLFEYFSETQRNKGNFPGRFSGRQFSNSRSEMNVSTLELGDSALYLCASSLDRGGQPQHFGDGTRLSIL.

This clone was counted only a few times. The CDR3 nucleotides read TGTGCCAGCAGTTTTTTCCGGACTCATAATTCACCCCTCCACTTT. Residues: CASSFFRTHNSPLHF. The gene calls are TRBV27 and TRBJ1-6; D is undetermined. The CDR3 is made up of 15 amino acids. Trimming removed 3 bases from V and 5 bases from J, with 11 bases in between. From germline, CDR1 is MNHEY and CDR2 SMNVEV (reference sequence).

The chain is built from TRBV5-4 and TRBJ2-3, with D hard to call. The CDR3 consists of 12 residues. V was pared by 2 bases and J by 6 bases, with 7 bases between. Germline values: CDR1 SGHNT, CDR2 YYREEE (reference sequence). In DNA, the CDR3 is TGTGCCAGCAGCTTACAGCATGATACGCAGTATTTT. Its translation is CASSLQHDTQYF.

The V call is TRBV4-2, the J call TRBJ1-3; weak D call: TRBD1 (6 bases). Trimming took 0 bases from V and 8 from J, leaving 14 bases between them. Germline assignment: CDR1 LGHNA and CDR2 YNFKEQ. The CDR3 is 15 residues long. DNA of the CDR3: TGTGCCAGCAGCCAAGAGTTAGCAGGGGAGTACACCATATATTTT. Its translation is CASSQELAGEYTIYF.

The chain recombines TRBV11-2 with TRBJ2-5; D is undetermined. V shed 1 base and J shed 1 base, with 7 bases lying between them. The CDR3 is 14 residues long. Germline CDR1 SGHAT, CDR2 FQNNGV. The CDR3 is CASSLGVTQETQYF. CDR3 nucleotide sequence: TGTGCCAGCAGCTTAGGCGTTACCCAAGAGACCCAGTACTTC.

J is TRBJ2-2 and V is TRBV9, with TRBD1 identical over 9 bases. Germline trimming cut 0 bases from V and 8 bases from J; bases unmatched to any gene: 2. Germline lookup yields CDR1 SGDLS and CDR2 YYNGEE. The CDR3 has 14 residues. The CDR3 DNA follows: TGTGCCAGCAGCGTAGAGACAGGGGGTGGGGAGCTGTTTTTT. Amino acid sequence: CASSVETGGGELFF.

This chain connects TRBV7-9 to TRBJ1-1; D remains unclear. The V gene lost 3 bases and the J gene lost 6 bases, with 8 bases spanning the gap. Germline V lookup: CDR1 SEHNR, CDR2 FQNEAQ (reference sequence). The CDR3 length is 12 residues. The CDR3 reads CASSLEHSEAFF. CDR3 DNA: TGTGCCAGCAGCTTGGAACACTCTGAAGCTTTCTTT.

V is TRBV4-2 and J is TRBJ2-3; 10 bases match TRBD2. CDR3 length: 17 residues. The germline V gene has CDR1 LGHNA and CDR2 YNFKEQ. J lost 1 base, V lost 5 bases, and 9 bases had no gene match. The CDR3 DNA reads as TGTGCCAGCAGCTCTTCTCTAGCGGGGGAGGGCACAGATACGCAGTATTTT. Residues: CASSSSLAGEGTDTQYF.

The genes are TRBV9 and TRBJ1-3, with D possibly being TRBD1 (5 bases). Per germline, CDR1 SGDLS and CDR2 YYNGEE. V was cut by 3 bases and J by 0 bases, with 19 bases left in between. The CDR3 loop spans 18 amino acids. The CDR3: CASSARRGTAGSGNTIYF. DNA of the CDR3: TGTGCCAGCAGCGCCCGACGCGGGACGGCCGGCTCTGGAAACACCATATATTTT.

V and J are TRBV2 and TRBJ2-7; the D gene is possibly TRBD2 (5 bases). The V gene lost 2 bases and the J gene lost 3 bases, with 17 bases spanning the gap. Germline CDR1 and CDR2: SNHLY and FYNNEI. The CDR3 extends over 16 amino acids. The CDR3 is CASSEREGRASYEQYF. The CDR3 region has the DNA TGTGCCAGCAGTGAAAGAGAGGGTAGGGCCAGCTACGAGCAGTACTTC.

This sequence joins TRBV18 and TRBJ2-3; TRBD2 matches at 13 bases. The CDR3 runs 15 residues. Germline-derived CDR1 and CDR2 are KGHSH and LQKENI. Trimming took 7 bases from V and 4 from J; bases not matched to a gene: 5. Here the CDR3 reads CASLRTSGGSDTQYF. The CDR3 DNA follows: TGTGCCAGCTTACGGACTAGCGGGGGATCAGATACGCAGTATTTT.

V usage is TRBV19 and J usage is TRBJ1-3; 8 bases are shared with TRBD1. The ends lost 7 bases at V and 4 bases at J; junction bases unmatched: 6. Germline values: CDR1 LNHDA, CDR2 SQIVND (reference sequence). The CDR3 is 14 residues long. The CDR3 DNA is TGTGCCAGTAAAGCGGGGACAGGCGGAAACACCATATATTTT. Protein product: CASKAGTGGNTIYF.

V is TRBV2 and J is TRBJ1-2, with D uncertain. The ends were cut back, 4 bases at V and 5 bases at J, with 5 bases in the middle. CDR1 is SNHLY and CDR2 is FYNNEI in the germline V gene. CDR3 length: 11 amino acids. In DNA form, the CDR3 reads TGTGCCAGCAGTGGACAATATGGCTACACCTTC. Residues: CASSGQYGYTF.

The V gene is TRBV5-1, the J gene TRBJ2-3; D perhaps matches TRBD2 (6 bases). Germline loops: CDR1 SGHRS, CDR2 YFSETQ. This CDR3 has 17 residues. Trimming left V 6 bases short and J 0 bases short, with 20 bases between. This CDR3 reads CASTPPTSLTSTDTQYF. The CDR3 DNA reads TGCGCCAGCACCCCTCCGACTAGTCTGACTAGCACAGATACGCAGTATTTT.

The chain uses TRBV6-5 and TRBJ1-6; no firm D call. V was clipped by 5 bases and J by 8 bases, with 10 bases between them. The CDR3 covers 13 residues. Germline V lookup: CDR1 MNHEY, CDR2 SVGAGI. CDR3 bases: TGTGCCAGCAGTGAACAGCAGGATTCACCCCTCCACTTT. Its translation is CASSEQQDSPLHF.

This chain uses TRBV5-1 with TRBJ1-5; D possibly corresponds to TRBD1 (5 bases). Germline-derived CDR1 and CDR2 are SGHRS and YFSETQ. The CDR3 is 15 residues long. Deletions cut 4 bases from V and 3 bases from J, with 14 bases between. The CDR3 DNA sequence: TGCGCCAGCAGCCTGGGATCAGGGAACAATCAGCCCCAGCATTTT. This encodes CASSLGSGNNQPQHF.

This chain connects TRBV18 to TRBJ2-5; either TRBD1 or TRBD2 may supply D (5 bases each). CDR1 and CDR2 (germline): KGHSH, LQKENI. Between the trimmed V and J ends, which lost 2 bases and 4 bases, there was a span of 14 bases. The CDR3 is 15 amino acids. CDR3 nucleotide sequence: TGTGCCAGCTCACCAAACTTCGGGGCCGGAGAGACCCAGTACTTC. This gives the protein CASSPNFGAGETQYF.

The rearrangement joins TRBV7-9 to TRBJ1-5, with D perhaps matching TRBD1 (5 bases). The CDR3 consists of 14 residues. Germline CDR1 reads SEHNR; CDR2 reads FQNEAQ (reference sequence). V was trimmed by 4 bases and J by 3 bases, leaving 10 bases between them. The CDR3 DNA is TGTGCCAGCAGCTCAGGACATCCCAATCAGCCCCAGCATTTT. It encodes CASSSGHPNQPQHF. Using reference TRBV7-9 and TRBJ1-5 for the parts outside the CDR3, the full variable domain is DTGVSQNPRHKITKRGQNVTFRCDPISEHNRLYWYRQTLGQGPEFLTYFQNEAQLEKSRLLSDRFSAERPKGSFSTLEIQRTEQGDSAMYLCASSSGHPNQPQHFGDGTRLSIL.

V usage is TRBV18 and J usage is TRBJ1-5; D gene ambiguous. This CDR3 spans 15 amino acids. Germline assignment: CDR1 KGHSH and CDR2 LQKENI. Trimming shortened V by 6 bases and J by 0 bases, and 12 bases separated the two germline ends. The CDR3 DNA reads TGTGCCAGCTCGGCTGGGCAGAGTAGCAATCAGCCCCAGCATTTT. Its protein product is CASSAGQSSNQPQHF.

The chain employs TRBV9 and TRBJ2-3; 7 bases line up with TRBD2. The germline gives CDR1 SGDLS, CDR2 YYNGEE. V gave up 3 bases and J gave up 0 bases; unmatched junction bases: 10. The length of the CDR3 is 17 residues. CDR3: CASSADMSGTSTDTQYF. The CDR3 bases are TGTGCCAGCAGCGCAGACATGAGCGGGACTAGCACAGATACGCAGTATTTT.

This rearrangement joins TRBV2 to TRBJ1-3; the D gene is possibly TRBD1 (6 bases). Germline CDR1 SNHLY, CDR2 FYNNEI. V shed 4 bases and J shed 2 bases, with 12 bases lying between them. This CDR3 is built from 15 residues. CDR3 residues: CASSVSRGPGNTIYF. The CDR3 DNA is TGTGCCAGCAGTGTTTCCAGGGGACCTGGAAACACCATATATTTT. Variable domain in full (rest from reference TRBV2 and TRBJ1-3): EPEVTQTPSHQVTQMGQEVILRCVPISNHLYFYWYRQILGQKVEFLVSFYNNEISEKSEIFDDQFSVERPDGSNFTLKIRSTKLEDSAMYFCASSVSRGPGNTIYFGEGSWLTVV.